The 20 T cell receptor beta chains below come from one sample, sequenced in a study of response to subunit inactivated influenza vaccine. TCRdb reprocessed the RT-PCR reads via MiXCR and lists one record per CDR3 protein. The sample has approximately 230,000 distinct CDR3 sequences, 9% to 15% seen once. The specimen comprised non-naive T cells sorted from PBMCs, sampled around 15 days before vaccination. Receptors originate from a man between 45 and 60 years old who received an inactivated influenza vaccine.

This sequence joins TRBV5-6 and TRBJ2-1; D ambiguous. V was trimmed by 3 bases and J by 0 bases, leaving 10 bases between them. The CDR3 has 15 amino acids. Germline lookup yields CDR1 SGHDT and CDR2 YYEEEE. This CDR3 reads CASSSDPSSYNEQFF. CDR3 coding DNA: TGTGCCAGCAGCTCGGACCCCAGCTCCTACAATGAGCAGTTCTTC.

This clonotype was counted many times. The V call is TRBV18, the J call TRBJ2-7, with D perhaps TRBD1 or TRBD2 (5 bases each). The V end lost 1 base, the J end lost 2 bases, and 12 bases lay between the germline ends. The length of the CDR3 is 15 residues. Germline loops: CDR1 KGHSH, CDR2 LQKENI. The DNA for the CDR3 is TGTGCCAGCTCACCACTCGTTGGGGGACCCTACGAGCAGTACTTC. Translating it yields CASSPLVGGPYEQYF. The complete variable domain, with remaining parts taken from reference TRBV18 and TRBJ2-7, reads NAGVMQNPRHLVRRRGQEARLRCSPMKGHSHVYWYRQLPEEGLKFMVYLQKENIIDESGMPKERFSAEFPKEGPSILRIQQVVRGDSAAYFCASSPLVGGPYEQYFGPGTRLTVT.

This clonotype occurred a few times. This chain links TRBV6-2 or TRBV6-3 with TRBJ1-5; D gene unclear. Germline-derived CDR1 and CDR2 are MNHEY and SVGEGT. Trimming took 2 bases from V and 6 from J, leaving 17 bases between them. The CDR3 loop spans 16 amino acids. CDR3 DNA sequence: TGTGCCAGCAGTTACCGACGGGGTGGAGCCCCTCAGCCCCAGCATTTT. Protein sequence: CASSYRRGGAPQPQHF.

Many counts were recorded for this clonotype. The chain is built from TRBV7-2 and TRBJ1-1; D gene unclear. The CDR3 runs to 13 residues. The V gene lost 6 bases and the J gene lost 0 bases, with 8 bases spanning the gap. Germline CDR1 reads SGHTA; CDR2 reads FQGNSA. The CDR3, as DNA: TGTGCCAGCAGTTACATGTTGAACACTGAAGCTTTCTTT. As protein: CASSYMLNTEAFF. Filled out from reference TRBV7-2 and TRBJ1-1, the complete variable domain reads GAGVSQSPSNKVTEKGKDVELRCDPISGHTALYWYRQSLGQGLEFLIYFQGNSAPDKSGLPSDRFSAERTGGSVSTLTIQRTQQEDSAVYLCASSYMLNTEAFFGQGTRLTVV.

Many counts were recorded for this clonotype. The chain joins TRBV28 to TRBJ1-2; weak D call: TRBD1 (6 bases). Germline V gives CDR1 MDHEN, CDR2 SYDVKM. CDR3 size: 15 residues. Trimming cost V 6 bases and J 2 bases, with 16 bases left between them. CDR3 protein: CASSEKWGANYGYTF. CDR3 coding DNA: TGTGCCAGCAGCGAAAAATGGGGGGCGAACTATGGCTACACCTTC.

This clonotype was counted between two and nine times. The CDR3 DNA sequence: TGCAGCGTCGACGGGTTGGGGAACCAGCCTAGCACAGATACGCAGTATTTT. As protein: CSVDGLGNQPSTDTQYF. J is TRBJ2-3 and V is TRBV29-1, with no clear D. Germline V CDR1 and CDR2: SQVTM, ANQGSEA. V was pared by 6 bases and J by 0 bases, with 22 bases between. The CDR3 loop spans 17 amino acids.

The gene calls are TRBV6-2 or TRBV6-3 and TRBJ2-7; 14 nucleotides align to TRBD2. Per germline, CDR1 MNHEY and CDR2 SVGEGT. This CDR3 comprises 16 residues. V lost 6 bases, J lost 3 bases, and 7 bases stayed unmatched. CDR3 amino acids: CASRTTSGRVDYEQYF. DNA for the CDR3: TGTGCCAGCAGAACGACTAGCGGGAGGGTTGACTACGAGCAGTACTTC.

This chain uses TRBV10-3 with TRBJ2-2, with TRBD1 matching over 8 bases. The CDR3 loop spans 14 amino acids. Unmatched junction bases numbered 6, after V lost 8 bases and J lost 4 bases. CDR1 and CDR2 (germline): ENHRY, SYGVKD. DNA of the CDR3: TGTGCCATCGCAGGGGGCGCAAGCACCGGGGAGCTGTTTTTT. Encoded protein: CAIAGGASTGELFF.

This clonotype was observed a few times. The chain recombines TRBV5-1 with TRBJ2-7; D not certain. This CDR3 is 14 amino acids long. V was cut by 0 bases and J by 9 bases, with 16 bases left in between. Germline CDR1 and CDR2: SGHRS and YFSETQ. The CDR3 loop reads CASSLATNLRRQYF. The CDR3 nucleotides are TGCGCCAGCAGCTTGGCCACAAATTTAAGAAGGCAGTACTTC.

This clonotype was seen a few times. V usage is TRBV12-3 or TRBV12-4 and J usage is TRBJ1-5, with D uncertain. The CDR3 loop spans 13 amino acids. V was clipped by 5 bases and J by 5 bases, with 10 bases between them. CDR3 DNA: TGTGCCAGCAGTGTGAGGGAATATCAGCCCCAGCATTTT. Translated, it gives CASSVREYQPQHF.

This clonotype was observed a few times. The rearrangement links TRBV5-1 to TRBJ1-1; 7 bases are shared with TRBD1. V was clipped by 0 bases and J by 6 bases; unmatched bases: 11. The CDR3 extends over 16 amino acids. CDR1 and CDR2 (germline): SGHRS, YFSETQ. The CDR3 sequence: CASSLGAGTVGAEAFF. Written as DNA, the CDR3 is TGCGCCAGCAGCTTGGGAGCAGGGACAGTTGGGGCTGAAGCTTTCTTT. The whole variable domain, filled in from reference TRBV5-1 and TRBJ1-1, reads KAGVTQTPRYLIKTRGQQVTLSCSPISGHRSVSWYQQTPGQGLQFLFEYFSETQRNKGNFPGRFSGRQFSNSRSEMNVSTLELGDSALYLCASSLGAGTVGAEAFFGQGTRLTVV.

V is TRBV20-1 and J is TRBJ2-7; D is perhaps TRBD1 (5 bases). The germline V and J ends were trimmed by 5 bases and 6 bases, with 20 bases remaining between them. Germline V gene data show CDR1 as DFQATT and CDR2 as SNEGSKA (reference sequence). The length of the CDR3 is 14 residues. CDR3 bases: TGCAGTGCTTTGGAAGGGGATTTCAGGTCCGAGCAGTACTTC. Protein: CSALEGDFRSEQYF.

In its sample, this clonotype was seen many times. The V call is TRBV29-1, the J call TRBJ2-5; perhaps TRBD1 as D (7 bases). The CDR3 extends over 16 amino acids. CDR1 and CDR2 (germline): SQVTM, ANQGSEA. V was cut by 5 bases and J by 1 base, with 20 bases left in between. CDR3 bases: TGCAGCGTTTCAGGATCAGGGGGGTCCCTCCAAGAGACCCAGTACTTC. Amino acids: CSVSGSGGSLQETQYF.

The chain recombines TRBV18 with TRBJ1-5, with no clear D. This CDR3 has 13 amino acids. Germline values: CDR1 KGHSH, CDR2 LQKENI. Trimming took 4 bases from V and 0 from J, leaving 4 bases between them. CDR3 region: CASSHSSNQPQHF. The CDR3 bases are TGTGCCAGCTCACATTCTAGCAATCAGCCCCAGCATTTT. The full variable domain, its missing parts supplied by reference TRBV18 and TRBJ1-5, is NAGVMQNPRHLVRRRGQEARLRCSPMKGHSHVYWYRQLPEEGLKFMVYLQKENIIDESGMPKERFSAEFPKEGPSILRIQQVVRGDSAAYFCASSHSSNQPQHFGDGTRLSIL.

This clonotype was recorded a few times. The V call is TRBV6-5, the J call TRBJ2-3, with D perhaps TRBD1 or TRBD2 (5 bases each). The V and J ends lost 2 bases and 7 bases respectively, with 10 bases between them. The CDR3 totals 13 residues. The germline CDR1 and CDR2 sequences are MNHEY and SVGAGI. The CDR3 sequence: CASSYEGLNTQYF. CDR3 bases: TGTGCCAGCAGTTACGAGGGGCTAAATACGCAGTATTTT.

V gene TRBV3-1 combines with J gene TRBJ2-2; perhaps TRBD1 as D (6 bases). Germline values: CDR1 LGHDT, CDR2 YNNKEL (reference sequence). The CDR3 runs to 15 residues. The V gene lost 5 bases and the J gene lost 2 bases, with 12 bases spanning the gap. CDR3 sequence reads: CASSGWDTNTGELFF. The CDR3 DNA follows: TGTGCCAGCAGCGGCTGGGACACCAACACCGGGGAGCTGTTTTTT.

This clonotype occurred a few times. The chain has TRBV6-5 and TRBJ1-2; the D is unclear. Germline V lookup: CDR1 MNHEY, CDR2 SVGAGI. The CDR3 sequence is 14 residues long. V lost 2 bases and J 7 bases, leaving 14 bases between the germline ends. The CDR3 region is CASSYGVKDSGYTF. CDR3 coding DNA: TGTGCCAGCAGTTACGGGGTAAAGGACTCTGGCTACACCTTC.

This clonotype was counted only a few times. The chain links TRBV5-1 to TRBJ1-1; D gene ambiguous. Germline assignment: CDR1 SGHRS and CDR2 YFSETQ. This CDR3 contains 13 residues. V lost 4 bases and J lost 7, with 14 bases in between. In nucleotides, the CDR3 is TGCGCCAGCAGCCAAGGGCAGAGGGATGAAGCTTTCTTT. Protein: CASSQGQRDEAFF.

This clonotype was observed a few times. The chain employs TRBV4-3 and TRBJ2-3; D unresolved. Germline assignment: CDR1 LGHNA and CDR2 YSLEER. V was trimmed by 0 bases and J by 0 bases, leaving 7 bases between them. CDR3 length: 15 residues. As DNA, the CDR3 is TGCGCCAGCAGCCAAGATGGCGGAAGCACAGATACGCAGTATTTT. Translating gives CASSQDGGSTDTQYF.

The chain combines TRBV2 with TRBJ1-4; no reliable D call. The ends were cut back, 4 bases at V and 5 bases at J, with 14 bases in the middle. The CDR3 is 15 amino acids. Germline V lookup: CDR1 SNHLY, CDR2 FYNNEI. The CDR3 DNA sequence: TGTGCCAGCAGTGTATCCGTGGCGGGAAATGAAAAACTGTTTTTT. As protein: CASSVSVAGNEKLFF.